This T cell receptor (beta chain) was captured in a study of PD-1 blockade in classical Hodgkin lymphoma. Whole-study findings and limits: The repertoire differences lack a defined cause, possibly disease activity or prior therapy. Reported baseline diversity: healthy donors highest, relapsed/refractory patients lowest.

Generated by immunoSEQ multiplex PCR, the TCRdb table keeps only in-frame clones and is missing some. This sample carries some 3,300 clones, 65% to 85% of them seen once, and the ten largest clones take around 2.5%. There are 16 residues in the CDR3. Trimming cost V 5 bases and J 0 bases, with 16 bases left between them. Germline lookup yields CDR1 SNHLY and CDR2 FYNNEI. Stated time point: newly diagnosed, previously untreated cHL patient sample. Negative selection with magnetic separation was used to purify CD4+ T cells from thawed PBMCs. Serving as comparison were PBMCs from newly diagnosed, untreated classical Hodgkin lymphoma, which were sequenced alongside the relapsed/refractory trial patients. As regards this clone: Its antigen is unidentified.

The specimen sequenced was CD4+ T cells from blood. This TCR derives from a human donor with classical Hodgkin lymphoma. The V and J genes are TRBV2 and TRBJ2-5; tentatively, D is TRBD1 or TRBD2 (5 bases each). The CDR3 loop reads CASSNRDPGYQETQYF. DNA of the CDR3: TGTGCCAGCAGTAACCGGGACCCAGGGTACCAAGAGACCCAGTACTTC.